Listed below are T cell receptor beta chains from one sample, sequenced in a study of blood T cell repertoires in COVID-19. The assay was immunoSEQ multiplex PCR, and TCRdb's table has in-frame clones only and misses some. The data contain approximately 100,000 clones, roughly 80% of them singletons. Specimen: peripheral blood. The receptors stem from a woman older than 75 with active or convalescent COVID-19. CDR3s include the opening cysteine and the closing phenylalanine or tryptophan. A D gene is named only where the DNA matches it firmly. The size field is filled for only some rows; it gives once, few, many or a size class.

clone size,D gene,V gene,J gene,CDR3 protein,CDR3 DNA
-,-,TRBV29-1,TRBJ2-5,CSVVERAEETQYF,TGCAGCGTTGTCGAGAGAGCCGAAGAGACCCAGTACTTC
few,TRBD1,TRBV4-1,TRBJ2-3,CASSQWGTGGTDTQYF,TGCGCCAGCAGCCAATGGGGAACAGGGGGCACAGATACGCAGTATTTT
-,-,TRBV30,TRBJ2-3,CAWSSGEGPFDTQYF,TGTGCCTGGAGTTCGGGGGAAGGACCCTTTGATACGCAGTATTTT
-,-,TRBV6-5,TRBJ1-5,CASILSGRNQPQHF,TGTGCCAGCATTCTTTCAGGGAGGAATCAGCCCCAGCATTTT
-,-,TRBV6-5,TRBJ1-3,CASSSSLSGNTIYF,TGTGCCAGCAGTTCCTCCCTCTCTGGAAACACCATATATTTT
-,TRBD1,TRBV7-2,TRBJ1-2,CATAIGQAANYGYTF,TGTGCCACCGCAATTGGACAGGCTGCTAACTATGGCTACACCTTC
-,-,TRBV5-6,TRBJ2-7,CASSFGRSYEQYF,TGTGCCAGCAGCTTCGGCAGGTCGTACGAGCAGTACTTC
few,TRBD1,TRBV4-1,TRBJ1-3,CASSQDRGLGNTIYF,TGCGCCAGCAGCCAAGATAGGGGGCTTGGAAACACCATATATTTT
-,-,TRBV4-3,TRBJ2-1,CASSQDGTGSYNEQFF,TGCGCCAGCAGCCAAGATGGGACTGGGTCCTACAATGAGCAGTTCTTC
-,-,TRBV19,TRBJ1-1,CASTLLGQQNTEAFF,TGTGCCAGTACTCTTCTAGGACAGCAGAACACTGAAGCTTTCTTT
-,-,TRBV19,TRBJ1-5,CASSHWGDSNQPQHF,TGTGCCAGTAGCCATTGGGGGGATAGCAATCAGCCCCAGCATTTT
-,TRBD1,TRBV11-1,TRBJ2-2,CASSQNRGQGSGELFF,TGTGCCAGCAGCCAAAACAGGGGGCAGGGTTCCGGGGAGCTGTTTTTT
-,-,TRBV6-5,TRBJ1-6,CASTYDNYNSPLHF,TGTGCCAGCACGTATGACAACTATAATTCACCCCTCCACTTT
-,TRBD1,TRBV28,TRBJ1-5,CASTTGTGVRQPQHF,TGTGCCAGCACTACCGGGACAGGGGTCCGCCAGCCCCAGCATTTT
-,-,TRBV19,TRBJ1-1,CASSWGVGVNTEAFF,TGTGCCAGTAGTTGGGGGGTCGGGGTGAACACTGAAGCTTTCTTT